This paragraph reports one T cell receptor (beta chain). Its antigen is currently unknown. This entry comes from a study of Graves' ophthalmopathy and Graves' hyperthyroidism. Overall study findings and caveats: Ophthalmopathy progression was predicted with about 67% sensitivity and around 72% specificity. Using a 13-signature model, the authors split ophthalmopathy from stable hyperthyroidism, with 85% to 90% sensitivity and roughly 80% specificity.

Scientists amplified the TCR beta CDR3 regions from RNA transcripts. In the first round, RT-PCR was carried out with HTBI primers, and a multiplex PCR formed the second round. From the multiplex PCR reads, TCRdb called clonotypes with MiXCR, one entry per CDR3 protein. The table shows 52,000 or so distinct CDR3 sequences, with about half occurring only once. Germline V lookup: CDR1 DFQATT, CDR2 SNEGSKA (reference sequence). CDR3 size: 13 residues. V was clipped by 3 bases and J by 1 base, with 9 bases between them. The chain combines TRBV20-1 with TRBJ1-2, with D perhaps matching TRBD1 (5 bases). The sequencing input was peripheral blood. The source of this sequence is an adult woman with Graves' ophthalmopathy. CDR3 nucleotide sequence: TGCAGTGCTAGGACGGGACTTAACTATGGCTACACCTTC. Its protein is CSARTGLNYGYTF.